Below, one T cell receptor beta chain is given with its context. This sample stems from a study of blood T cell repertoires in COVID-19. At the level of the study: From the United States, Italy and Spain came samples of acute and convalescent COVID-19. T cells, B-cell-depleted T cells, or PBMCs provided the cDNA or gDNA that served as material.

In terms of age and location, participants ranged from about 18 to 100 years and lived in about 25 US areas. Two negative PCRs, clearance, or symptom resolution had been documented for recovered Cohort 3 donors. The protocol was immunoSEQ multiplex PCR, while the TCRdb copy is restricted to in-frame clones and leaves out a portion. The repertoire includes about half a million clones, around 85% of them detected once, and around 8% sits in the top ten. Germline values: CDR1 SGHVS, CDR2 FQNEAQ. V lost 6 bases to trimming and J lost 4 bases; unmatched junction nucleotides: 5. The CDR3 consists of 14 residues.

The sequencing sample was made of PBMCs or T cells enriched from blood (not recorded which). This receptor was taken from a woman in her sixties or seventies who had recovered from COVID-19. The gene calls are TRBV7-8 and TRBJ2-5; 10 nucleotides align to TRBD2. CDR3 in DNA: TGTGCCAGCAGAGCGGGGGGGCGCGTAGAGACCCAGTACTTC. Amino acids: CASRAGGRVETQYF.